Listed below are T cell receptor beta chains from one sample, sequenced in a study of pediatric ulcerative colitis. Sequencing was performed with immunoSEQ multiplex PCR; in TCRdb, only in-frame clones are kept and a portion is missing. The table has under 70,000 clones, around 86% seen once. Specimen: blood. Every receptor here comes from a boy younger than 18 who was a control in a study of pediatric ulcerative colitis. CDR3s include the opening cysteine and the closing phenylalanine or tryptophan. D genes are given only for firm matches. Rows give clone size only sometimes, using once, few, many, or a class for an expanded clone.

TRBJ2-5 | TRBV5-4 | TRBD1 | - | TGTGCCAGCAGCTTGGTGAGGACAGGGGGTGTGAAGACCCAGTACTTC | CASSLVRTGGVKTQYF
TRBJ2-7 | TRBV29-1 | TRBD1 | - | TGCAGCGTTGAACCGCAGGGTCCCGGGACAGCCCACGAGCAGTACTTC | CSVEPQGPGTAHEQYF
TRBJ2-5 | TRBV5-1 | TRBD2 | - | TGCGCCAGCAGACCGGGGGGGCAAGAGACCCAGTACTTC | CASRPGGQETQYF
TRBJ1-4 | TRBV4-3 | - | - | TGCGCCAGCAGCCAAACTCGAGGGGGAGGGTATGAAAAACTGTTTTTT | CASSQTRGGGYEKLFF
TRBJ1-2 | TRBV7-9 | TRBD1 | few | TGTGCCAGCACCGTGACAGGGACCTATGGCTACACCTTC | CASTVTGTYGYTF
TRBJ1-3 | TRBV9 | - | - | TGTGCCAGCAGCGTAGGGCACTCTGGAAACACCATATATTTT | CASSVGHSGNTIYF
TRBJ1-1 | TRBV5-1 | - | - | TGCGCCAGCAGCCCGGTGCCGGGGACGAGCACTGAAGCTTTCTTT | CASSPVPGTSTEAFF
TRBJ2-1 | TRBV2 | - | once | TGTGCCAGCAATTGTTTCAATGAGCAGTTCTTC | CASNCFNEQFF
TRBJ2-7 | TRBV7-2 | TRBD1 | once | TGTGCCAGCAGCTTAGGGGGACAGGGTTTGTACGAGCAGTACTTC | CASSLGGQGLYEQYF
TRBJ2-7 | TRBV29-1 | - | - | TGCAGCGTTGACGGGGGCCAAGGGAAATACGAGCAGTACTTC | CSVDGGQGKYEQYF
TRBJ2-3 | TRBV27 | TRBD2 | - | TGTGCCAGCAGTTCCCGCCCGCTAGCGGGAGGGGGCACAGATACGCAGTATTTT | CASSSRPLAGGGTDTQYF
TRBJ1-6 | TRBV6-5 | - | - | TGTGCCAGCTCTTCAACAACGCTCCCCCTCACCCTCCACTTT | CASSSTTLPLTLHF
TRBJ2-5 | TRBV15 | - | - | TGTGCCACCAGCAGAGTTCCGAAAGAGACCCAGTACTTC | CATSRVPKETQYF